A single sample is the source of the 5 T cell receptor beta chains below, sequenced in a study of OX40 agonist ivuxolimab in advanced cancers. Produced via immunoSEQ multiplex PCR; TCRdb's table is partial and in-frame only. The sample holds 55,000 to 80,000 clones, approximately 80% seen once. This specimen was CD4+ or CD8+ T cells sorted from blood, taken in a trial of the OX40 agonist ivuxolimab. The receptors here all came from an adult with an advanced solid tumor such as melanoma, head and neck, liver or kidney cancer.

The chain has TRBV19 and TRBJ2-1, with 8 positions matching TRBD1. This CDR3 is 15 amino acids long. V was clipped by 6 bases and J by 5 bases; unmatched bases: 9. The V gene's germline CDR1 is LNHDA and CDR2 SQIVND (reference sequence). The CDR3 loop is CASRRGGTGDNEQFF. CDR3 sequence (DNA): TGTGCCAGTAGACGCGGAGGGACAGGTGACAATGAGCAGTTCTTC.

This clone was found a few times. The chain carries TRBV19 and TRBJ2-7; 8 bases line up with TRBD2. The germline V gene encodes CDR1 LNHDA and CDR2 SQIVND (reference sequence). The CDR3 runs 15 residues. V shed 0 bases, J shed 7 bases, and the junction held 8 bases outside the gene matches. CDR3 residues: CASSIDIGTRGEQYF. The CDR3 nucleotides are TGTGCCAGTAGTATAGACATTGGGACTAGAGGAGAGCAGTACTTC.

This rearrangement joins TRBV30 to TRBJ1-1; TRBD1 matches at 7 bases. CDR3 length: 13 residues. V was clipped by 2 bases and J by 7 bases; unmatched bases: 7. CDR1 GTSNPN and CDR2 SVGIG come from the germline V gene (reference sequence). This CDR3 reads CAWSFGDRDEAFF. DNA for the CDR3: TGTGCCTGGAGTTTTGGAGACAGGGATGAAGCTTTCTTT.

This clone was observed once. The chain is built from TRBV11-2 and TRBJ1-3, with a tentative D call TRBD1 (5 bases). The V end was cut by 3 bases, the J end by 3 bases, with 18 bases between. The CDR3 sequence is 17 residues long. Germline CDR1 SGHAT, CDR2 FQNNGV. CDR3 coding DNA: TGTGCCAGCAGCTTGCCCCCCAGCGGGCAGGGTGGAAACACCATATATTTT. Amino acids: CASSLPPSGQGGNTIYF.

The CDR3 is CASSAGDPRGESSYEQYF. The CDR3 nucleotides read TGTGCCAGCAGCGCTGGGGACCCGCGTGGGGAAAGCTCCTACGAGCAGTACTTC. The V call is TRBV7-7, the J call TRBJ2-7; D tentatively fits TRBD1 or TRBD2 (5 bases each). The CDR3 sequence is 18 residues long. The ends were cut back, 5 bases at V and 0 bases at J, with 23 bases in the middle. From germline, CDR1 is SSHAT and CDR2 FNYEAQ (reference sequence).